The sequence of this TCR beta chain was determined in a study of beta chain features in type 1 diabetes. About the research overall: Sorted cells, some 110 million in number, were examined across all samples.

Study-level findings and limits: At VDJ recombination sites, type 1 diabetes patients had fewer insertions and more deleted nucleotides. There was a moderate but significant shortening of TCRB CDR3s in all four CD4+ subsets of Type 1 diabetes patients. cDNA-based reads could over-represent cells with high TCR expression.

Turning to this clone: The antigen is unknown.

Expressed TCRB transcripts were sequenced because the entire RNA isolate underwent reverse transcription. Clones were sequenced by immunoSEQ multiplex PCR, and TCRdb holds only the in-frame ones, with some missing. The table records under 300,000 clones, under 20% of them present only once. V lost 5 bases, J lost 9 bases, and 11 bases lay in between. Germline values: CDR1 SGHTA, CDR2 FQGNSA. The length of the CDR3 is 12 residues. Sequenced material: naive CD4+ T cells from blood. The chain joins TRBV7-2 to TRBJ2-1, with D tentatively TRBD2 (5 bases). The sequence came from a man aged 30 to 45 with type 1 diabetes. DNA for the CDR3: TGTGCCAGCAGCCGGATGGCGGGTGAGCAGTTCTTC. This encodes CASSRMAGEQFF.